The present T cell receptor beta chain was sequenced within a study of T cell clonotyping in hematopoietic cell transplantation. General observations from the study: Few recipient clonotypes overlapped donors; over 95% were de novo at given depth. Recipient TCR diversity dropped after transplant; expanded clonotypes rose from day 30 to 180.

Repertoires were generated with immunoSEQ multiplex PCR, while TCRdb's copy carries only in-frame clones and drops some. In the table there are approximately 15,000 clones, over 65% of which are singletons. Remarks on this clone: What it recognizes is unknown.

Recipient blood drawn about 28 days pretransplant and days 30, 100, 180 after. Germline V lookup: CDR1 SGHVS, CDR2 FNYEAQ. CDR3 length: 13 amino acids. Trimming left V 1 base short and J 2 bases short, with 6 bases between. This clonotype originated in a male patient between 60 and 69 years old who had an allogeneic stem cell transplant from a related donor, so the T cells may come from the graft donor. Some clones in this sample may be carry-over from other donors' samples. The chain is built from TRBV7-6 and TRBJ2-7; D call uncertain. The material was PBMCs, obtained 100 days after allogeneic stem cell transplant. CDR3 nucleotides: TGTGCCAGCAGCTTAGGACGGACCTACGAGCAGTACTTC. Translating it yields CASSLGRTYEQYF.